This TCR beta chain was found in a study of blood T cell repertoires in COVID-19. The wider study: Samples taken during acute and convalescent COVID-19 were collected in the United States, Italy and Spain. In each case, the material was cDNA or gDNA derived from T cells, B-cell-depleted T cells, or PBMCs.

This clone showed up just once. CDR3 size: 17 residues. V dropped 1 base and J dropped 5; count of bases not matched to a gene: 9. In germline, CDR1 is LGHNA, CDR2 YNFKEQ. Per the study methods: Estimation of nucleated cell counts relied on the amplification of reference gene primers. Here immunoSEQ multiplex PCR was the method, and the copy in TCRdb shows in-frame clones only, minus some. D and trimming come from the DNA, and the V and J calls and clone size come from that table. This sample has around 50,000 clones; roughly 83% occur once, and the top ten carry 2.1%. The rearrangement uses TRBV4-2 and TRBJ2-3; TRBD2 matches at 10 bases. Input material: peripheral blood. The sequence was collected from a woman aged 60-70 years with acute or convalescent COVID-19. CDR3 nucleotides: TGTGCCAGCAGCCAAGGGTTTCTAGCGGGGGACGTAGATACGCAGTATTTT. This encodes CASSQGFLAGDVDTQYF.